This TCR beta chain was profiled in a study of T-cell reconstitution after alpha-beta-depleted transplantation in children. The study, taken as a whole, reports: Among T cells one year after transplant, newly produced cells accounted for most counts and diversity. The high TCRbeta diversity at day 60 in some patients came from surviving recipient T cells and thymic progenitors. In patients about two months after transplant, alpha-beta T cells reportedly arose from several hundred expanded graft clones.

The sample holds many counts of this clonotype. Antigen specificity is unknown. TCRbeta library construction was performed incorporating unique molecular identifiers. TCRdb re-called the PCR reads through MiXCR, storing one row per CDR3 protein. The sample has more than 200,000 distinct CDR3 sequences, 17% seen once. CDR1 and CDR2 from the germline V gene are SQVTM and ANQGSEA. V lost 4 bases to trimming and J lost 2 bases; unmatched junction nucleotides: 5. CDR3 length: 14 amino acids. Source: PBMCs, mostly from graft donor cells, taken 360 days after TCRalphabeta/CD19-depleted stem cell transplant. The rearrangement links TRBV29-1 to TRBJ2-3; 8 nucleotides agree with TRBD1. This clonotype was sampled from a male patient between 2 and 9 years old who had a stem cell transplant for acute lymphoblastic leukemia, so the T cells may come from the graft donor. Here the CDR3 DNA reads TGCAGCGTTGTCTCCCAGGGGGCCACAGATACGCAGTATTTT. Translating it yields CSVVSQGATDTQYF.